Listed below are T cell receptor beta chains from one sample, sequenced in a study of Ad26.COV2.S vaccination and SARS-CoV-2 variants. Libraries were prepared by immunoSEQ multiplex PCR; TCRdb keeps only in-frame clonotypes and omits some of them. This table holds about half a million clones, roughly 87% found once. The sequencing used peripheral blood, collected in a trial of Ad26.COV2.S vaccine versus placebo. The receptors shown here come from a person between 18 and 59 years old who received the Ad26.COV2.S COVID-19 vaccine or a placebo. Each CDR3 is given with its conserved first and last residue. Fields, in order: V gene, J gene, D gene, clone size, CDR3 protein, CDR3 DNA. A D gene is named only where the DNA matches it firmly. Size is omitted from some rows. Given values are once, few, many or a class for expanded clones.

v_call: TRBV9
j_call: TRBJ1-2
d_call: .
clone_size: .
cdr3_aa: CASSVGSRAGNLDGYTF
cdr3_nt: TGTGCCAGCAGCGTAGGAAGCCGTGCAGGGAATCTCGATGGCTACACCTTC

v_call: TRBV5-3
j_call: TRBJ1-5
d_call: TRBD1
clone_size: .
cdr3_aa: CARSLANRGHQPQHF
cdr3_nt: TGTGCCAGAAGCTTGGCCAACAGGGGGCATCAGCCCCAGCATTTT

v_call: TRBV19
j_call: TRBJ1-5
d_call: TRBD1
clone_size: .
cdr3_aa: CASFRDREEDNQPQHF
cdr3_nt: TGTGCCAGCTTCAGGGACAGGGAGGAAGACAATCAGCCCCAGCATTTT

v_call: TRBV12-3/TRBV12-4
j_call: TRBJ1-2
d_call: .
clone_size: .
cdr3_aa: CASLAGVGGYTF
cdr3_nt: TGTGCCAGCCTAGCGGGAGTGGGTGGCTACACCTTC

v_call: TRBV28
j_call: TRBJ2-7
d_call: .
clone_size: once
cdr3_aa: CASSTGKSYEQYF
cdr3_nt: TGTGCCAGCAGTACTGGGAAGTCCTACGAGCAGTACTTC

v_call: TRBV2
j_call: TRBJ1-5
d_call: .
clone_size: .
cdr3_aa: CASSLNGQPQHF
cdr3_nt: TGTGCCAGCAGTCTAAATGGGCAGCCCCAGCATTTT

v_call: TRBV7-3
j_call: TRBJ2-1
d_call: .
clone_size: .
cdr3_aa: CASSYPGSRYNEQFF
cdr3_nt: TGTGCCAGCAGCTACCCAGGGAGCCGCTACAATGAGCAGTTCTTC

v_call: TRBV7-8
j_call: TRBJ1-5
d_call: TRBD1
clone_size: .
cdr3_aa: CASSLARQGTHQPQHF
cdr3_nt: TGTGCCAGCAGCTTAGCGAGACAGGGGACCCATCAGCCCCAGCATTTT

v_call: TRBV2
j_call: TRBJ2-3
d_call: TRBD1
clone_size: .
cdr3_aa: CASRGQYTDTQYF
cdr3_nt: TGTGCCAGCCGGGGACAGTACACAGATACGCAGTATTTT

v_call: TRBV27
j_call: TRBJ1-5
d_call: TRBD1
clone_size: few
cdr3_aa: CASSLLGTGVNQPQHF
cdr3_nt: TGTGCCAGCAGTTTACTAGGGACAGGAGTCAATCAGCCCCAGCATTTT

v_call: TRBV27
j_call: TRBJ2-5
d_call: .
clone_size: .
cdr3_aa: CASSSWGGGAPGETQYF
cdr3_nt: TGTGCCAGCAGTTCATGGGGCGGGGGCGCCCCGGGAGAGACCCAGTACTTC

v_call: TRBV19
j_call: TRBJ1-5
d_call: .
clone_size: .
cdr3_aa: CASSELGGNQPQHF
cdr3_nt: TGTGCCAGTAGTGAATTAGGGGGTAACCAGCCCCAGCATTTT

v_call: TRBV19
j_call: TRBJ2-1
d_call: .
clone_size: .
cdr3_aa: CASRPPGAADNEQFF
cdr3_nt: TGTGCCAGTAGACCACCTGGCGCGGCCGACAATGAGCAGTTCTTC

v_call: TRBV18
j_call: TRBJ2-1
d_call: .
clone_size: .
cdr3_aa: CASSPDSYNEQFF
cdr3_nt: TGTGCCAGCTCACCAGACAGTTACAATGAGCAGTTCTTC

v_call: TRBV19
j_call: TRBJ1-1
d_call: TRBD1
clone_size: .
cdr3_aa: CARPQGAVVVNTEAFF
cdr3_nt: TGTGCCAGACCACAGGGGGCAGTTGTAGTGAACACTGAAGCTTTCTTT

v_call: TRBV30
j_call: TRBJ1-5
d_call: .
clone_size: .
cdr3_aa: CAWTGGTGTEPQHF
cdr3_nt: TGTGCCTGGACCGGGGGAACAGGGACGGAGCCCCAGCATTTT

v_call: TRBV6-6
j_call: TRBJ1-3
d_call: .
clone_size: .
cdr3_aa: CASRAGNTIYF
cdr3_nt: TGTGCCAGCAGAGCCGGAAACACCATATATTTT

v_call: TRBV28
j_call: TRBJ2-7
d_call: TRBD1
clone_size: .
cdr3_aa: CASSLTGQGSYEQYF
cdr3_nt: TGTGCCAGCAGTCTAACGGGACAGGGCTCCTACGAGCAGTACTTC

v_call: TRBV7-9
j_call: TRBJ1-5
d_call: .
clone_size: few
cdr3_aa: CASSLENQPQHF
cdr3_nt: TGTGCCAGCAGCTTAGAGAATCAGCCCCAGCATTTT

v_call: TRBV4-3
j_call: TRBJ1-6
d_call: TRBD1
clone_size: .
cdr3_aa: CASSHDRGRINSPLHF
cdr3_nt: TGCGCCAGCAGCCACGACAGGGGCCGAATCAATTCACCCCTCCACTTT

v_call: TRBV6-1
j_call: TRBJ1-1
d_call: .
clone_size: few
cdr3_aa: CASSEYQGRDAEAFF
cdr3_nt: TGTGCCAGCAGTGAATACCAGGGAAGGGATGCTGAAGCTTTCTTT

v_call: TRBV18
j_call: TRBJ1-2
d_call: TRBD1
clone_size: .
cdr3_aa: CASSPRDRGRDGYTF
cdr3_nt: TGTGCCAGCTCACCCCGGGACAGGGGGCGAGATGGCTACACCTTC